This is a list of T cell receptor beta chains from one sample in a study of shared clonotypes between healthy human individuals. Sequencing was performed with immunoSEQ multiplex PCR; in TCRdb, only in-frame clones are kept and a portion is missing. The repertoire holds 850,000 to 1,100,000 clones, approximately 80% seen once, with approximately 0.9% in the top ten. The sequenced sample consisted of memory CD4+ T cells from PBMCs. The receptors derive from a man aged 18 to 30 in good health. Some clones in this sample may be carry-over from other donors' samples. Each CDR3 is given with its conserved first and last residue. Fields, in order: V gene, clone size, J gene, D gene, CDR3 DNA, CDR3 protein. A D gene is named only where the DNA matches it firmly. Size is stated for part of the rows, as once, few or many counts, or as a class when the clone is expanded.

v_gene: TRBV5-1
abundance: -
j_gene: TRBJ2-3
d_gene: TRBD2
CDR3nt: TGCGCCAGCAGCCGGACTAGCGGGGCCAGCACAGATACGCAGTATTTT
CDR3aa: CASSRTSGASTDTQYF

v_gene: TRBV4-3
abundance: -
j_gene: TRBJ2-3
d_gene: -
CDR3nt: TGCGCCAGTAGCCAAGACGGGCGTATAGGCGATACGCAGTATTTT
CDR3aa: CASSQDGRIGDTQYF

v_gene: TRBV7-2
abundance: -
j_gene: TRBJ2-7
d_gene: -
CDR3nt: TGTGCCAGCAGCTTACGCCGGGGGCGAGCCTACGAGCAGTACTTC
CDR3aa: CASSLRRGRAYEQYF

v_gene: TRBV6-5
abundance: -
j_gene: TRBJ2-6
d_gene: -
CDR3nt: TGTGCCAGCAGTAATGGACCTGGGGCCAACGTCCTGACTTTC
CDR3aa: CASSNGPGANVLTF

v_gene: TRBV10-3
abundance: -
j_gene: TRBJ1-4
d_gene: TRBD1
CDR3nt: TGTGCCACCGTGAGGGGGGGGACAGCCCTGACTTTTTATAATGAAAAACTGTTTTTT
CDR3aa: CATVRGGTALTFYNEKLFF

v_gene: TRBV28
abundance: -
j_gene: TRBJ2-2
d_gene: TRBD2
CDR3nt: TGTGCCAGCAGTCCCCTGTGGAGCGGGAGGCCCCGGGGGGAGCTGTTTTTT
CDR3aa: CASSPLWSGRPRGELFF

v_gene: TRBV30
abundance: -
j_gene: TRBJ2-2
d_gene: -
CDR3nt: TGTGCCTGGAGTCTCGGAGGTTGGAACAGACCCACCGGGGAGCTGTTTTTT
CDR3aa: CAWSLGGWNRPTGELFF

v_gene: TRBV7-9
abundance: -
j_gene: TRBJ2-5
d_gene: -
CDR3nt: TGTGCCAGCAGCCCTCCTCGGCAGGGGGGCGTTGAGACCCAGTACTTC
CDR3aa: CASSPPRQGGVETQYF

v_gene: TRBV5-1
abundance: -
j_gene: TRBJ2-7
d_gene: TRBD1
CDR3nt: TGCGCCAGCAGCCCGGGGGACAGGGATTCGAACGAGCAGTACTTC
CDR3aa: CASSPGDRDSNEQYF

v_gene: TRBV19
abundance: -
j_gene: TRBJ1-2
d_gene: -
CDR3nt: TGTGCCAGTAGTATGGGCAGGGTGTACGGCTACACCTTC
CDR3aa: CASSMGRVYGYTF

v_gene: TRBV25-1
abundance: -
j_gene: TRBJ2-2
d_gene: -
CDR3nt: TGTGCCAGCAGTGAAAGTGGCCAAAGGCTGTTTTTT
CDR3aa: CASSESGQRLFF

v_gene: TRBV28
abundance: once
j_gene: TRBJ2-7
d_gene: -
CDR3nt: TGTGCCAGCAGTTTATTTTTGTACGAGCAGTACTTC
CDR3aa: CASSLFLYEQYF

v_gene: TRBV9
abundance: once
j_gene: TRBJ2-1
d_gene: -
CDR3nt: TGTGCCAGCAGTGACACCCGGCGCGCCGATGAGCAGTTCTTC
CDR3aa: CASSDTRRADEQFF

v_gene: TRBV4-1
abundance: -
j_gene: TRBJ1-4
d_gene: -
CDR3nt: TGCGCCAGCAGCCAACTCGGGCATTGGAATGAAAAACTGTTTTTT
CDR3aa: CASSQLGHWNEKLFF

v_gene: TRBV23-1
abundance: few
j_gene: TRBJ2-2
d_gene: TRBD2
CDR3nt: TGCGCCAGCAGTCAATGCCCCTTACTAGCGGGTTACACCGGGGAGCTGTTTTTT
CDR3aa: CASSQCPLLAGYTGELFF

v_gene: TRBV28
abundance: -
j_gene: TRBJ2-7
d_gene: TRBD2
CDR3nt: TGTGCCAGCAGTGCCTGGACTAGCGGGAACTCCGAGCAGTACTTC
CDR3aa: CASSAWTSGNSEQYF

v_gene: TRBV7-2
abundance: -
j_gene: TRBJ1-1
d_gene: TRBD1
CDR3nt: TGTGCCAGCAGGACCCGACAGGGGGCGAACACTGAAGCTTTCTTT
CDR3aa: CASRTRQGANTEAFF

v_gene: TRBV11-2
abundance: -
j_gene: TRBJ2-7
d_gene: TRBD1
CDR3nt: TGTGCCAGCAGCTTAGGACAGGGGGCCTACGAGCAGTACTTC
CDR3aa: CASSLGQGAYEQYF

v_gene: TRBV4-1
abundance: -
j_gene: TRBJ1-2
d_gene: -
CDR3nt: TGCGCCAGCAGCCAAGAAGGAAACGGGGGGCTTGGCTACACCTTC
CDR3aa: CASSQEGNGGLGYTF

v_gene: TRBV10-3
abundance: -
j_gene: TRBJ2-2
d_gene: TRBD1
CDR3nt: TGTGCCATCAGTAACAGGGGGGCTAGCGGGGAGCTGTTTTTT
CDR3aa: CAISNRGASGELFF

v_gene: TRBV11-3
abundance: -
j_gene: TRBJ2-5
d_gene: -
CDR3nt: TGTGCCAGCAGCGAGGGGAGACAAGAGACCCAGTACTTC
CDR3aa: CASSEGRQETQYF

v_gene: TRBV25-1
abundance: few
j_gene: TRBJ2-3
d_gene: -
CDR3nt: TGTGCCAGCCGCCAAACGGCGGGACAAGAAGGCTTCACAGATACGCAGTATTTT
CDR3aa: CASRQTAGQEGFTDTQYF

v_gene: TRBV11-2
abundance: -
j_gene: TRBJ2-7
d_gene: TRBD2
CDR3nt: TGTGCCAGCAGCTTAATTTCTAGCGGGAGTTCTTACGAGCAGTACTTC
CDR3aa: CASSLISSGSSYEQYF

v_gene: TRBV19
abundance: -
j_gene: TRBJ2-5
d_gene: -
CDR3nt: TGTGCCAGTAGTACCCCGGGCCTACAAGAGACCCAGTACTTC
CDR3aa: CASSTPGLQETQYF

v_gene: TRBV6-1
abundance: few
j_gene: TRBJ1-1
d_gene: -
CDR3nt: TGTGCCAGCTTGGGCCCGAACACTGAAGCTTTCTTT
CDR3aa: CASLGPNTEAFF

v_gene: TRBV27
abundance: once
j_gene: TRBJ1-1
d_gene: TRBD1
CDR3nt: TGTGCCAGCAGGCGATCTCCAGGGGGGACTGAAGCTTTCTTT
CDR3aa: CASRRSPGGTEAFF

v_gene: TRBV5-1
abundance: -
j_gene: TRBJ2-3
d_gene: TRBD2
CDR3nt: TGCGCCAGCAGCTTAGGGACTAGCGGGAGGGCGGTACGGAGAACGCAGTATTTT
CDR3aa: CASSLGTSGRAVRRTQYF

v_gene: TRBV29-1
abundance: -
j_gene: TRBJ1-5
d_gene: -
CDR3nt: TGCAGCGTTCAAGGGGATAGCAATCAGTCCCAGCATTTT
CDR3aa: CSVQGDSNQSQHF

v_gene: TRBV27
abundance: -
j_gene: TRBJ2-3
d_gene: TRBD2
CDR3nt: TGTGCCAGCAGTTTAAGGGGACTAGCCTACACAGATACGCAGTATTTT
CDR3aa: CASSLRGLAYTDTQYF

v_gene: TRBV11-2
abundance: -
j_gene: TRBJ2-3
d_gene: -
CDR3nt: TGTGCCAGCAGCTTAGATGGGGGAATAACAGATACGCAGTATTTT
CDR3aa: CASSLDGGITDTQYF

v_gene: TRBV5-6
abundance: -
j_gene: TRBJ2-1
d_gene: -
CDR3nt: TGTGCCAGCAGCGATTACGGCCGGAGTTACAATGAGCAGTTCTTC
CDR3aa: CASSDYGRSYNEQFF

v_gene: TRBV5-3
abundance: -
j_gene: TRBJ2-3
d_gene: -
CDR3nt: TGTGCCAGAAGCAGGGGTTGTACGAGTGGTGCGCAGTATTTT
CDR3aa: CARSRGCTSGAQYF

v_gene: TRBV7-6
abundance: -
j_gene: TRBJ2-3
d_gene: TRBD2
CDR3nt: TGTGCCAGCAGCCCTTCGACTAGCGGAGCAACAGATACGCAGTATTTT
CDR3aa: CASSPSTSGATDTQYF

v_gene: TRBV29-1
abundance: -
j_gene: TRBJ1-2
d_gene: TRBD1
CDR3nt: TGCAGCGCCTGGACAGGGGGCAACTATGGCTACACCTTC
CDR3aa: CSAWTGGNYGYTF

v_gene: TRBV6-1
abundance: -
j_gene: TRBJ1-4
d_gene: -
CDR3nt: TGTGCCAGCAGTGGACCAGGGTGGGGGGATGAAAAACTGTTTTTT
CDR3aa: CASSGPGWGDEKLFF

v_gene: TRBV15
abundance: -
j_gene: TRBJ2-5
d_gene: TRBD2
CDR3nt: TGTGCCACCGCCCCACGGAGGGGAGGGGCTGAGACCCAGTACTTC
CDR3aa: CATAPRRGGAETQYF

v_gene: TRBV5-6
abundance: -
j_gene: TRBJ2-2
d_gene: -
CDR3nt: TGTGCCAGCAGCTTGGGCACCGCCGGGGAGCTGTTTTTT
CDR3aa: CASSLGTAGELFF